The 25 T cell receptor beta chains given below trace back to one sample, sequenced in a study of early T cells in non-severe SARS-CoV-2 infection. From the 5' RACE reads, TCRdb called clonotypes with MiXCR, one entry per CDR3 protein. Of 84,000 or so distinct CDR3 sequences listed, 9.5% to 13% are singletons. Sequencing input: whole blood. All receptors come from an adult who was a healthcare worker with PCR-confirmed SARS-CoV-2 infection or an uninfected control (not recorded which).

There are many counts of this clonotype. The rearrangement uses TRBV20-1 and TRBJ2-1, with 9 positions matching TRBD2. The CDR3 length is 13 residues. Germline assignment: CDR1 DFQATT and CDR2 SNEGSKA (reference sequence). With V trimmed by 5 bases and J by 9 bases, 8 bases remained unmatched. DNA of the CDR3: TGCAGTGCTTTCAGCGGGAGGTCCCTTGAGCAGTTCTTC. Amino acids: CSAFSGRSLEQFF.

The chain joins TRBV20-1 to TRBJ2-7, with a tentative D call TRBD2 (5 bases). V was clipped by 5 bases and J by 2 bases, with 7 bases between them. Germline V lookup: CDR1 DFQATT, CDR2 SNEGSKA (reference sequence). This CDR3 region has 11 residues. CDR3 coding DNA: TGCAGTGCTGTCGGGACCTACGAGCAGTACTTC. It yields the protein CSAVGTYEQYF.

This clonotype occurred many times. This chain links TRBV12-3 or TRBV12-4 with TRBJ2-1, with 9 bases that match TRBD2. The J segment lost 5 bases and the V segment lost 6 bases, leaving 5 bases of the junction unmatched. The CDR3 has 14 amino acids. For the CDR3, the DNA is TGTGCCAGCAGAATAGCGGGGGCGAACAATGAGCAGTTCTTC. This sequence encodes CASRIAGANNEQFF.

V gene TRBV18 combines with J gene TRBJ2-3; D uncertain. Germline CDR1 and CDR2: KGHSH and LQKENI. Trimming took 0 bases from V and 4 from J, leaving 8 bases between them. This CDR3 spans 14 amino acids. The CDR3 reads CASSPPQRSDTQYF. Here the CDR3 DNA reads TGTGCCAGCTCACCACCCCAACGTTCAGATACGCAGTATTTT.

This chain joins TRBV6-2 or TRBV6-3 and TRBJ2-7; D gene unclear. Per the germline V gene, CDR1 is MNHEY and CDR2 is SVGEGT. The ends were cut back, 0 bases at V and 0 bases at J, with 3 bases in the middle. The CDR3 is 13 amino acids. The CDR3 loop reads CASSYSTSYEQYF. Here the CDR3 DNA reads TGTGCCAGCAGTTACTCAACCTCCTACGAGCAGTACTTC.

This clonotype was observed a handful of times. V gene TRBV20-1 combines with J gene TRBJ2-2, with a weak D call TRBD1 (5 bases). V was pared by 3 bases and J by 6 bases, with 14 bases between. Germline lookup yields CDR1 DFQATT and CDR2 SNEGSKA (reference sequence). There are 14 residues in the CDR3. CDR3 sequence: CSARPPGYPGELFF. CDR3 nucleotides: TGCAGTGCTAGGCCCCCAGGGTATCCCGGGGAGCTGTTTTTT.

The CDR3 sequence: CATGQATNYGYTF. CDR3 bases: TGCGCCACCGGGCAGGCAACTAACTATGGCTACACCTTC. The V call is TRBV4-1, the J call TRBJ1-2; no reliable D call. V gave up 10 bases and J gave up 0 bases, with 12 bases separating them. The CDR3 has 13 amino acids. The germline V gene encodes CDR1 MGHRA and CDR2 YSYEKL.

In this sample, this clonotype turned up a few times. The V call is TRBV19, the J call TRBJ2-7, with TRBD1 identical over 8 bases. The CDR3 extends over 13 amino acids. Trimming took 3 bases from V and 7 from J; bases not matched to a gene: 5. Looked up from germline, CDR1 is LNHDA and CDR2 is SQIVND (reference sequence). As DNA, the CDR3 is TGTGCCAGTAGTATGGGAACAGGGGGGGAGCAGTACTTC. This codes for CASSMGTGGEQYF.

In its sample, this clonotype was seen a few times. The chain has TRBV6-2 or TRBV6-3 and TRBJ2-3, with TRBD2 matching 12 bases. Trimming at V came to 5 bases and at J to 6 bases, leaving 6 bases not matched to a gene. Germline loops: CDR1 MNHEY, CDR2 SVGEGT. This CDR3 region has 15 residues. CDR3 in DNA: TGTGCCAGCAGTCCGACTAGCGGGAGTTCGGATACGCAGTATTTT. It yields the protein CASSPTSGSSDTQYF.

This clonotype occurred many times. The chain combines TRBV30 with TRBJ2-1; D gene uncertain. Trimming took 1 base from V and 2 from J, leaving 12 bases between them. This CDR3 has 15 amino acids. The germline V gene has CDR1 GTSNPN and CDR2 SVGIG (reference sequence). CDR3 sequence reads: CAWSGPPKAYNEQFF. In DNA, the CDR3 is TGTGCCTGGAGTGGACCCCCAAAGGCCTACAATGAGCAGTTCTTC. The whole variable domain, filled in from reference TRBV30 and TRBJ2-1, reads SQTIHQWPATLVQPVGSPLSLECTVEGTSNPNLYWYRQAAGRGLQLLFYSVGIGQISSEVPQNLSASRPQDRQFILSSKKLLLSDSGFYLCAWSGPPKAYNEQFFGPGTRLTVL.

The V call is TRBV11-3, the J call TRBJ2-7, with 14 bases fitting TRBD2. The CDR3 contains 17 residues. The V gene end was trimmed by 5 bases and the J gene end by 4 bases; junction bases not matched to a gene: 10. Germline CDR1 is SGHNT and CDR2 is YENEEA. CDR3: CASSKRMGLAGEYEQYF. The DNA of the CDR3 is TGTGCCAGCAGCAAAAGGATGGGACTAGCGGGAGAGTACGAGCAGTACTTC.

This clonotype occurred once. J is TRBJ2-1 and V is TRBV12-3 or TRBV12-4; a possible D gene is TRBD1 (5 bases). Trimming stripped 6 bases from V and 4 bases from J, with 16 bases between. CDR3 length equals 15 residues. The CDR3 reads CASSQYPKGYNEQFF. The CDR3 DNA sequence: TGTGCCAGCAGCCAGTACCCTAAGGGGTACAATGAGCAGTTCTTC.

The sample holds a few counts of this clonotype. CDR3 sequence (DNA): TGTGCCAGCAGCCGACTAGCGGGATACTACGAGCAGTACTTC. It specifies CASSRLAGYYEQYF. This chain links TRBV6-6 with TRBJ2-7; TRBD2 agrees at 11 bases. This CDR3 has 14 residues. V lost 6 bases to trimming and J lost 3 bases; unmatched junction nucleotides: 4. The germline V gene has CDR1 MNHNY and CDR2 SVGAGI (reference sequence).

The V and J genes are TRBV10-2 and TRBJ2-5, with 8 bases matching TRBD2. V lost 7 bases to trimming and J lost 5 bases; unmatched junction nucleotides: 6. Looked up from germline, CDR1 is WSHSY and CDR2 is SAAADI. The CDR3 totals 13 residues. In DNA form, the CDR3 reads TGCGCCAGCATTGGCCCGGGGGGGGAGACCCAGTACTTC. Protein sequence: CASIGPGGETQYF.

This clonotype occurred a few times. This chain joins TRBV11-3 and TRBJ2-4, with 7 bases that match TRBD2. This CDR3 comprises 16 residues. V dropped 3 bases and J dropped 0; count of bases not matched to a gene: 5. Looked up from germline, CDR1 is SGHNT and CDR2 is YENEEA. The DNA of the CDR3 is TGTGCCAGCAGCTTCACCAGCGGGGTAGCCAAAAACATTCAGTACTTC. Translating gives CASSFTSGVAKNIQYF. The complete variable domain, with remaining parts taken from reference TRBV11-3 and TRBJ2-4, reads EAGVVQSPRYKIIEKKQPVAFWCNPISGHNTLYWYLQNLGQGPELLIRYENEEAVDDSQLPKDRFSAERLKGVDSTLKIQPAELGDSAVYLCASSFTSGVAKNIQYFGAGTRLSVL.

This clonotype showed up many times. V gene TRBV12-3 or TRBV12-4 combines with J gene TRBJ2-1; D is undetermined. V lost 6 bases, J lost 6 bases, and 12 bases lay in between. The CDR3 consists of 13 residues. CDR3 in DNA: TGTGCCAGCAGCATCCGACAATTCAATGAGCAGTTCTTC. This gives the protein CASSIRQFNEQFF.

The chain carries TRBV7-3 and TRBJ2-3; tentatively, D is TRBD1 (5 bases). CDR3 length: 15 amino acids. Germline V CDR1 and CDR2: SGHTA, FQGTGA. V was shortened by 5 bases and J by 0 bases, with 12 bases between the two germline ends. The CDR3 DNA reads TGTGCCAGCAGCATAGCAGGGATCAGCACAGATACGCAGTATTTT. Its translation: CASSIAGISTDTQYF. Full variable domain (remainder filled in from reference TRBV7-3 and TRBJ2-3): GAGVSQTPSNKVTEKGKYVELRCDPISGHTALYWYRQSLGQGPEFLIYFQGTGAADDSGLPNDRFFAVRPEGSVSTLKIQRTERGDSAVYLCASSIAGISTDTQYFGPGTRLTVL.

This clonotype showed up just a few times. The J gene is TRBJ2-2, the V gene TRBV6-6; no clear D. The CDR3 has 14 residues. Trimming left V 8 bases short and J 5 bases short, with 15 bases between. Germline CDR1 is MNHNY and CDR2 is SVGAGI (reference sequence). The DNA for the CDR3 is TGTGCCAGCTCTGCAATTCGTTCTACCGGGGAGCTGTTTTTT. Translation gives CASSAIRSTGELFF.

This clonotype was detected only a few times. The chain is built from TRBV20-1 and TRBJ1-2, with D perhaps TRBD1 (5 bases). This CDR3 is 13 amino acids long. CDR1 is DFQATT, CDR2 SNEGSKA, per germline (reference sequence). The ends were cut back, 0 bases at V and 8 bases at J, with 13 bases in the middle. The CDR3 spells CSARDARGWGYTF. As DNA, the CDR3 is TGCAGTGCTAGAGATGCGAGGGGCTGGGGCTACACCTTC.

This clonotype showed up just a few times. V usage is TRBV20-1 and J usage is TRBJ2-2; 8 positions agree with TRBD1. J was trimmed by 1 base and V by 3 bases; bases with no gene match: 4. This CDR3 comprises 15 residues. Germline CDR1 reads DFQATT; CDR2 reads SNEGSKA (reference sequence). The DNA of the CDR3 is TGCAGTGCTAGGGACAGGGTCCAGAACACCGGGGAGCTGTTTTTT. This gives the protein CSARDRVQNTGELFF.

The CDR3 DNA reads as TGCAGTGCTAGAGATCGGGACAGAAACTACGAGCAGTACTTC. Translation: CSARDRDRNYEQYF. The rearrangement uses TRBV20-1 and TRBJ2-7; TRBD1 aligns across 7 bases. Germline loops: CDR1 DFQATT, CDR2 SNEGSKA (reference sequence). The ends lost 0 bases at V and 3 bases at J; junction bases unmatched: 5. The CDR3 length is 14 residues.

This clonotype was counted only a few times. The chain carries TRBV2 and TRBJ2-1, with TRBD1 as a possible D gene (6 bases). This CDR3 contains 15 residues. Germline values: CDR1 SNHLY, CDR2 FYNNEI. V lost 7 bases, J lost 7 bases, and 20 bases lay in between. CDR3 region: CASTADRKLGNEQFF. CDR3 DNA sequence: TGTGCCAGCACCGCCGACAGGAAACTAGGGAATGAGCAGTTCTTC.

J is TRBJ2-1 and V is TRBV29-1, with TRBD2 matching 8 bases. Unmatched junction bases numbered 1, after V lost 1 base and J lost 2 bases. The length of the CDR3 is 14 residues. The V gene's germline CDR1 is SQVTM and CDR2 ANQGSEA. The DNA for the CDR3 is TGCAGCGTTGAAGGGCGGGGGGCCTACAATGAGCAGTTCTTC. Protein sequence: CSVEGRGAYNEQFF.

This clonotype was detected a few times. The chain combines TRBV29-1 with TRBJ1-1; weak D call: TRBD1 (5 bases). Germline CDR1 is SQVTM and CDR2 is ANQGSEA. CDR3 length: 10 residues. Trimming took 6 bases from V and 11 from J, leaving 13 bases between them. As DNA, the CDR3 is TGCAGCGTCGTCGGGGGACGGGCTTTCTTT. This sequence encodes CSVVGGRAFF.

This clonotype was counted a few times. The rearrangement links TRBV12-3 or TRBV12-4 to TRBJ2-3; the D is unclear. This CDR3 spans 14 amino acids. The V end was cut by 5 bases, the J end by 2 bases, with 11 bases between. CDR3 sequence (DNA): TGTGCCAGCAGTAAGGACCGAAACACAGATACGCAGTATTTT. It translates to CASSKDRNTDTQYF.